This T cell receptor beta chain was recovered during a study of Graves' ophthalmopathy and Graves' hyperthyroidism. TCR beta CDR3 regions were amplified from RNA transcripts. First-round RT-PCR relied on HTBI primers, and a second-round multiplex PCR came next. TCRdb fed the multiplex PCR reads into MiXCR, producing one record per CDR3 protein. The table has 680,000 or so distinct CDR3 sequences, 22% seen once; the top ten hold approximately 6.5%. This clonotype was counted ten times or more. Patients were excluded if they had other autoimmune diseases or uncontrolled infections, and likewise if pregnancy or lactation applied. The CDR3 has 15 residues. V was cut by 1 base and J by 0 bases, with 4 bases left in between. Germline-derived CDR1 and CDR2 are MGHRA and YSYEKL.

V is TRBV4-1 and J is TRBJ1-6, with unresolved D. The source material was peripheral blood. The source of this sequence is a woman between 18 and 29 years old with stable Graves' hyperthyroidism. Some clones in this sample may be carry-over from other donors' samples. DNA for the CDR3: TGCGCCAGCAGCCAAGCCAACTCCTATAATTCACCCCTCCACTTT. This encodes CASSQANSYNSPLHF.